This TCR beta chain was recovered during a study of T cell responses to AZD1222 COVID-19 vaccine. Overall study findings and caveats: Spike as a whole was targeted by vaccine-associated CD4 TCRs, dominant at 160-218 and 743-854.

Remarks on this clone: Antigen: not known.

Assay used: immunoSEQ multiplex PCR; TCRdb lists only in-frame clones, some missing. The sample includes around 140,000 clones, around nine tenths of them seen just once. The CDR3 runs 19 residues. V dropped 2 bases and J dropped 0 bases, with 20 bases sitting between them. Germline CDR1 and CDR2: MGHRA and YSYEKL. The sequence was obtained from an adult in good health. This specimen consisted of peripheral blood, obtained on day 0 of AZD1222 vaccination. V and J are TRBV4-1 and TRBJ1-3, with D maybe TRBD1 (5 bases). CDR3: CASSQPANLGALSGNTIYF. In nucleotides, the CDR3 is TGCGCCAGCAGCCAACCAGCGAACTTAGGGGCCCTCTCTGGAAACACCATATATTTT.